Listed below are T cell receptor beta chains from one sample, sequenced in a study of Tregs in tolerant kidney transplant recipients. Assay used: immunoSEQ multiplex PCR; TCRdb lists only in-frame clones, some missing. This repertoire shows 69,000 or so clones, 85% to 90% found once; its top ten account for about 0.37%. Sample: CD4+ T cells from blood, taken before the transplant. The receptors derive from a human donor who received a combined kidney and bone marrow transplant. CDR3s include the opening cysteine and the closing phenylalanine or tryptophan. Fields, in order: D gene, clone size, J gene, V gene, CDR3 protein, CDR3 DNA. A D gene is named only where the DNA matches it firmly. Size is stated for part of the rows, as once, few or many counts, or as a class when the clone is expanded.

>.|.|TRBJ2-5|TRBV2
CASSGGLGEETQYF
TGTGCCAGCAGTGGGGGGCTGGGAGAAGAGACCCAGTACTTC
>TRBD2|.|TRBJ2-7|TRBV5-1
CASSPPSSGEQYF
TGCGCCAGCAGCCCACCATCTAGCGGTGAGCAGTACTTC
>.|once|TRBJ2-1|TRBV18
CASSPQPEGQFF
TGTGCCAGCTCACCACAGCCCGAGGGGCAGTTCTTC
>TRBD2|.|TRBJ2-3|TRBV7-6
CASSLVGGSSTDTQYF
TGTGCCAGCAGCTTAGTGGGCGGGAGTAGCACAGATACGCAGTATTTT
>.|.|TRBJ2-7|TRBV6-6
CASSGSGPYEQYF
TGTGCCAGCAGCGGTAGCGGTCCCTACGAGCAGTACTTC
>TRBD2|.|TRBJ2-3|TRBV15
CATSRDQGLASDTQYF
TGTGCCACCAGCAGAGATCAGGGACTAGCGTCAGATACGCAGTATTTT
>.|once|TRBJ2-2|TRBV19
CASSIRGTGELFF
TGTGCCAGTAGTATAAGGGGAACCGGGGAGCTGTTTTTT
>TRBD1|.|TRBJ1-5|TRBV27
CASSPRVGQGALQPQHF
TGTGCCAGCAGTCCGAGGGTGGGTCAGGGGGCTTTGCAGCCCCAGCATTTT
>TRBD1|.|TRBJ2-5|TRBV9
CASSVGTGGPETQYF
TGTGCCAGCAGCGTAGGGACAGGGGGCCCGGAGACCCAGTACTTC
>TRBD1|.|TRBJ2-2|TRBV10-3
CAIRTGTGNAGELFF
TGTGCCATCAGGACCGGGACAGGTAACGCCGGGGAGCTGTTTTTT
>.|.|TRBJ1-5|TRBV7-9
CASSTNSNQPQHF
TGTGCCAGCAGCACAAATAGCAATCAGCCCCAGCATTTT
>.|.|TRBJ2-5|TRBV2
CASKIGGQETQYF
TGTGCCAGCAAGATAGGGGGACAAGAGACCCAGTACTTC
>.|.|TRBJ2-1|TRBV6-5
CASTRGGHNEQFF
TGTGCCAGCACTAGGGGGGGACACAATGAGCAGTTCTTC
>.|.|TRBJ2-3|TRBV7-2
CASSLLRGYSGDTQYF
TGTGCCAGCAGCTTATTGCGGGGCTATAGTGGGGATACGCAGTATTTT
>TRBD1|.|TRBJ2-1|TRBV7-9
CASSSVWTGSSNEQFF
TGTGCCAGCAGCTCCGTTTGGACAGGGAGTTCGAATGAGCAGTTCTTC
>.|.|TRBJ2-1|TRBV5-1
CASSLDVLGINEQFF
TGCGCCAGCAGCTTGGATGTACTAGGCATCAATGAGCAGTTCTTC
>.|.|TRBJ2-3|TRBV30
CAWSVPSGVTDTQYF
TGTGCCTGGAGTGTACCGTCAGGGGTCACAGATACGCAGTATTTT
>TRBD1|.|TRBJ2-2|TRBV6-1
CASSEAMGTVATGELFF
TGTGCCAGCAGTGAAGCGATGGGGACAGTGGCCACCGGGGAGCTGTTTTTT